The T cell receptor beta chain under discussion was sequenced for a study of blood T cell repertoires in COVID-19. Study at large: The United States, Italy and Spain provided the acute and convalescent COVID-19 samples. PBMCs, B-cell-depleted T cells, or T cells provided the cDNA or gDNA that made up the material.

The CDR3 runs 16 residues. The V gene's germline CDR1 is SGHVS and CDR2 FNYEAQ. The ends were cut back, 1 base at V and 5 bases at J, with 17 bases in the middle. Methods used by the authors: Amplification of reference gene primers provided the estimated nucleated cell counts. Produced via immunoSEQ multiplex PCR; TCRdb's table is partial and in-frame only. From that table come the V and J calls and clone size; the DNA was used to work out D and trimming. The data hold tens of thousands of clones, with around 87% observed a single time. Material for sequencing was peripheral blood. The sequence came from a human donor in a cohort sampled during active COVID-19. The V call is TRBV7-6, the J call TRBJ2-5, with D tentatively TRBD2 (6 bases). CDR3: CASSLVLGGDRETQYF. CDR3 nucleotides: TGTGCCAGCAGCTTAGTGCTGGGGGGAGACCGTGAGACCCAGTACTTC. The entire variable domain, with the rest obtained from reference TRBV7-6 and TRBJ2-5, is as follows: GAGVSQSPRYKVTKRGQDVALRCDPISGHVSLYWYRQALGQGPEFLTYFNYEAQQDKSGLPNDRFSAERPEGSISTLTIQRTEQRDSAMYRCASSLVLGGDRETQYFGPGTRLLVL.